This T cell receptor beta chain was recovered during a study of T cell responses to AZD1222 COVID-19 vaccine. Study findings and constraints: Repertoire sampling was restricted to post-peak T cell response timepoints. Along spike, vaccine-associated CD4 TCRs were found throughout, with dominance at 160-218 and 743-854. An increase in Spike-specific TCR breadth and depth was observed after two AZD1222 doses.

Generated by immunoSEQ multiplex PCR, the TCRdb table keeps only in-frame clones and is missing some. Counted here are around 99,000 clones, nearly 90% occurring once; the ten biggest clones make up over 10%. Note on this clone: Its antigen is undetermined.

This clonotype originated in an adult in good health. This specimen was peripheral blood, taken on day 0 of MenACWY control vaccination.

The CDR3 loop reads CASSSGSGAGNTIYF. CDR3 DNA: TGCGCCAGCAGCTCCGGTTCAGGGGCTGGAAACACCATATATTTT. The gene calls are TRBV5-1 and TRBJ1-3; possibly TRBD1 for D (6 bases). CDR1 and CDR2 from the germline V gene are SGHRS and YFSETQ. CDR3 length equals 15 residues. V gave up 3 bases and J gave up 2 bases, with 12 bases separating them.